This T cell receptor (beta chain) is drawn from a study of Ad26.COV2.S vaccination and SARS-CoV-2 variants. Treatment in this sample: some 20 received Ad26.COV2.S at low or high dose, single or two shots; about 5 received placebo; per-sample allocation not given. The samples were gathered on day 63 after the first injection of vaccine or placebo. Data came from immunoSEQ multiplex PCR; TCRdb stores just in-frame clones and leaves some out. The table lists 350,000 to 500,000 clones, around nine tenths of them singletons. The CDR3 covers 16 residues. The germline CDR1 and CDR2 sequences are MDHEN and SYDVKM.

The receptor was isolated from a person aged 18-60 years who received the Ad26.COV2.S COVID-19 vaccine or a placebo. Sequencing was performed on peripheral blood, taken in a trial of Ad26.COV2.S vaccine versus placebo. The J gene is TRBJ2-5, the V gene TRBV28; the D gene could be TRBD1 or TRBD2 (5 bases each). CDR3 sequence: CATKERGRKGQETQYF. The CDR3 DNA reads as TGTGCTACAAAAGAGAGGGGCAGAAAGGGCCAAGAGACCCAGTACTTC.